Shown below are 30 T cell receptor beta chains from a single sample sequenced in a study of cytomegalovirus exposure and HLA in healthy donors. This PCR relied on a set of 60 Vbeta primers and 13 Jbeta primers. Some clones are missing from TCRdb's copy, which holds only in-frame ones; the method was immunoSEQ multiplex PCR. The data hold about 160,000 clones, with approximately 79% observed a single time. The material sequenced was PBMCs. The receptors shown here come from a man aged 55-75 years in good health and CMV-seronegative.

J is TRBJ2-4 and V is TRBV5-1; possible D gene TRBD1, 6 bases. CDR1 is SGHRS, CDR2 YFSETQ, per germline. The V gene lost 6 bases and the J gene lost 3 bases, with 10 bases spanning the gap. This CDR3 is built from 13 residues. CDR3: CASTDSNKNIQYF. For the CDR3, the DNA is TGCGCCAGCACGGACAGCAACAAAAACATTCAGTACTTC.

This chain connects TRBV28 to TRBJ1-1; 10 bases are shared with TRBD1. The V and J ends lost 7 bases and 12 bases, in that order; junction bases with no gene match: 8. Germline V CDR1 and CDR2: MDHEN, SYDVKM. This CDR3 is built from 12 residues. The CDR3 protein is CASTADRGDSFF. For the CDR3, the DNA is TGTGCCAGCACCGCGGACAGGGGGGATTCTTTCTTT.

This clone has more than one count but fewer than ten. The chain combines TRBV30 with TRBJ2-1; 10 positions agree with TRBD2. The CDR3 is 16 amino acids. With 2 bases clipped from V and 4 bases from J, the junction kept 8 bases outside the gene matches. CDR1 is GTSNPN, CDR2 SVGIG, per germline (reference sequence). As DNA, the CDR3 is TGTGCCTGGAGTTCAGTAGCGGGGGGCCTATACAATGAGCAGTTCTTC. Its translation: CAWSSVAGGLYNEQFF.

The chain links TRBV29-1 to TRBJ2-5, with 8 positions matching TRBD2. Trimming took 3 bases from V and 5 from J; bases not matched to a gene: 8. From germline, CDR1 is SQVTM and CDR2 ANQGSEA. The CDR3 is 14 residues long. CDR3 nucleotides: TGCAGCGTTGATGTTCGGGGGGGGGAGGAGACCCAGTACTTC. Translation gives CSVDVRGGEETQYF. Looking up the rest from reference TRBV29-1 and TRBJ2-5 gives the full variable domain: SAVISQKPSRDICQRGTSLTIQCQVDSQVTMMFWYRQQPGQSLTLIATANQGSEATYESGFVIDKFPISRPNLTFSTLTVSNMSPEDSSIYLCSVDVRGGEETQYFGPGTRLLVL.

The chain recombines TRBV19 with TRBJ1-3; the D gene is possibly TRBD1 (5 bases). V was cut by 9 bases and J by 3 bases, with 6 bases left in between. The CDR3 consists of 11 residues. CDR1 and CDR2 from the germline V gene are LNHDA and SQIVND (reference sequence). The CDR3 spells CASDSGNTIYF. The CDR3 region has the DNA TGTGCCAGCGACAGTGGAAACACCATATATTTT. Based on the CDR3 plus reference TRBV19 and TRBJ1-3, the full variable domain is DGGITQSPKYLFRKEGQNVTLSCEQNLNHDAMYWYRQDPGQGLRLIYYSQIVNDFQKGDIAEGYSVSREKKESFPLTVTSAQKNPTAFYLCASDSGNTIYFGEGSWLTVV.

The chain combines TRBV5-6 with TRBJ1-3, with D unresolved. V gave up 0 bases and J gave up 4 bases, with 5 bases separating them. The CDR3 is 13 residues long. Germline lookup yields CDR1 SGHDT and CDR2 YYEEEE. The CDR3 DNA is TGTGCCAGCAGCTTGGTAGCGGGAAACACCATATATTTT. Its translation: CASSLVAGNTIYF.

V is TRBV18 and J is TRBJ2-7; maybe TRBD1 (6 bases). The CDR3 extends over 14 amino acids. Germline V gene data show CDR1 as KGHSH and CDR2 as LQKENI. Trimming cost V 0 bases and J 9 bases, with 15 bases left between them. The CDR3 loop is CASSPPGQFTVQYF. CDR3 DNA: TGTGCCAGCTCACCACCCGGACAGTTTACAGTGCAGTACTTC.

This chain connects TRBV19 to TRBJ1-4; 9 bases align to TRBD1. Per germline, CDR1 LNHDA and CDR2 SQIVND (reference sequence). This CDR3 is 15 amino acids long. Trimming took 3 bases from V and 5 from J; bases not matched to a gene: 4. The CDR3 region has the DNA TGTGCCAGTAGTATTCACAGGGGGCCCAATGAAAAACTGTTTTTT. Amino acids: CASSIHRGPNEKLFF.

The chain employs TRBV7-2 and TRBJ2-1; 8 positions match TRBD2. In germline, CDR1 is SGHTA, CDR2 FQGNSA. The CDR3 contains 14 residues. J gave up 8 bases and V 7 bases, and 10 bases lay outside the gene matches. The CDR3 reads CASTSLGGEDEQFF. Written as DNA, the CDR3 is TGTGCCAGCACCTCTCTCGGGGGGGAGGATGAGCAGTTCTTC.

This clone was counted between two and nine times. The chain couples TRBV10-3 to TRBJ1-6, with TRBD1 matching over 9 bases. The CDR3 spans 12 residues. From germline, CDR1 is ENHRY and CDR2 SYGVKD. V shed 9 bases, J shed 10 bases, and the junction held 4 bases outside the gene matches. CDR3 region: CAMGQGGSPLHF. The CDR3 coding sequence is TGTGCCATGGGACAGGGAGGATCACCCCTCCACTTT.

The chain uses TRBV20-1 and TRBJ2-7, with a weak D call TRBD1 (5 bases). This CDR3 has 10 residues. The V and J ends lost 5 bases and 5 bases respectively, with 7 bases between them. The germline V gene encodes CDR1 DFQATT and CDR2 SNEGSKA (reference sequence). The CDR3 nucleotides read TGCAGTGCTTCAGGGAACGAGCAGTACTTC. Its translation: CSASGNEQYF.

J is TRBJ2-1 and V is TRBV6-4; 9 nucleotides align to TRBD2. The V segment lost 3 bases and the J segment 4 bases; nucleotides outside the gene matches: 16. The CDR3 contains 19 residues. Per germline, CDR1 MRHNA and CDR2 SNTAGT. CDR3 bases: TGTGCCAGCAGTGAGGACGGGACAGAGCGGGAGGACTATTACAATGAGCAGTTCTTC. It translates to CASSEDGTEREDYYNEQFF.

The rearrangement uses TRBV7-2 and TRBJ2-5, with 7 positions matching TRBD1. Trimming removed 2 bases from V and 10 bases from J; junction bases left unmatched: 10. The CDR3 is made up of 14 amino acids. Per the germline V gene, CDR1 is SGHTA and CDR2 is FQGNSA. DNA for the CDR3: TGTGCCAGCAGCTTATCCGGGACAGCGCAGATCCAGTACTTC. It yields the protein CASSLSGTAQIQYF.

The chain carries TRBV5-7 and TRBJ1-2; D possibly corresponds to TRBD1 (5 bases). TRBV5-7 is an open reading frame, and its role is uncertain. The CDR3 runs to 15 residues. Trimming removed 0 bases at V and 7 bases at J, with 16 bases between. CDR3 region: CASSLGFAGRCGYTF. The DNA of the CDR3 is TGTGCCAGCAGCTTGGGGTTTGCAGGGCGGTGTGGCTACACCTTC.

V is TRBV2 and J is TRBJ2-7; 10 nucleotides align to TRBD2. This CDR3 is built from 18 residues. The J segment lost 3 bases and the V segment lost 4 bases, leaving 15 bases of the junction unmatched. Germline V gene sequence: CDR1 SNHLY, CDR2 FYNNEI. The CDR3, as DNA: TGTGCCAGCAGTGCGCGGATTCTTACTAGCGGGATGAACTACGAGCAGTACTTC. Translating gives CASSARILTSGMNYEQYF.

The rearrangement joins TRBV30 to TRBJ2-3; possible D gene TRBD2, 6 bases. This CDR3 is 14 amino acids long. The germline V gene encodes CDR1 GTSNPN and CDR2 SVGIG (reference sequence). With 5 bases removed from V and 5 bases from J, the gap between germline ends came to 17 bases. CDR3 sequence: CAWGTVGLEDTQYF. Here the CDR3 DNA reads TGTGCCTGGGGGACTGTGGGATTGGAAGATACGCAGTATTTT.

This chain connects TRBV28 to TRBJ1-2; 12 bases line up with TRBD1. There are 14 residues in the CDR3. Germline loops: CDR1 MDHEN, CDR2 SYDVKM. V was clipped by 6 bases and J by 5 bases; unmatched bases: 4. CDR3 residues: CASRGTGGLYGYTF. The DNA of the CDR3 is TGTGCCAGCAGGGGGACAGGGGGCCTATATGGCTACACCTTC.

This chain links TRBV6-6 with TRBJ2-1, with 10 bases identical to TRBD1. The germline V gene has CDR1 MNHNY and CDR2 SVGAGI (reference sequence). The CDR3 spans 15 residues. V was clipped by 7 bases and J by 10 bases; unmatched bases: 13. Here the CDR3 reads CASTLTRQGAKEQFF. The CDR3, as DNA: TGTGCCAGCACCCTTACCCGACAGGGGGCCAAGGAGCAGTTCTTC.

The CDR3 spells CSVTLGGRNYEQYF. DNA of the CDR3: TGCAGCGTCACGTTGGGCGGGAGGAACTACGAGCAGTACTTC. This sequence joins TRBV29-1 and TRBJ2-7, with 8 bases that match TRBD2. Trimming at V came to 6 bases and at J to 3 bases, leaving 10 bases not matched to a gene. This CDR3 is 14 amino acids long. Germline CDR1 is SQVTM and CDR2 is ANQGSEA.

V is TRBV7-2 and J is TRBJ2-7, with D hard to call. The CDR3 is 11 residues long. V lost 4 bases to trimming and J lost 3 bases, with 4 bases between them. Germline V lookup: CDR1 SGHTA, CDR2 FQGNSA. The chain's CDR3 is CASSSLYEQYF. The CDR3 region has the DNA TGTGCCAGCAGCTCACTCTACGAGCAGTACTTC.

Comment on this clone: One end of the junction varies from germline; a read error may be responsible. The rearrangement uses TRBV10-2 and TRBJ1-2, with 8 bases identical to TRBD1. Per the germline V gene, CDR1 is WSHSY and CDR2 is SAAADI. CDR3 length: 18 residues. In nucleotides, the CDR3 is TGCGCCAGCAGTGAGGGACCGGGACAGGTACCTCGGGACTATGACTACACCTTC. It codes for CASSEGPGQVPRDYDYTF.

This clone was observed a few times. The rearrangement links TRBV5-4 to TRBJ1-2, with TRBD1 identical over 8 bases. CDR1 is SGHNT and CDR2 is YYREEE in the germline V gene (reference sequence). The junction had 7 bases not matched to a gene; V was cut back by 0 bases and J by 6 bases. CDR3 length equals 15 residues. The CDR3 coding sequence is TGTGCCAGCAGCTTGGAGAGGACAGGGAGGGATGGCTACACCTTC. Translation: CASSLERTGRDGYTF.

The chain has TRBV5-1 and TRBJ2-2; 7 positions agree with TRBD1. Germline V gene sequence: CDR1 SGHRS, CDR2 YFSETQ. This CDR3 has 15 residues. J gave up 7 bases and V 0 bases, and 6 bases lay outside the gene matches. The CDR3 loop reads CASSLEQGNIGELFF. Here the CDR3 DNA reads TGCGCCAGCAGCTTGGAACAGGGGAATATCGGGGAGCTGTTTTTT.

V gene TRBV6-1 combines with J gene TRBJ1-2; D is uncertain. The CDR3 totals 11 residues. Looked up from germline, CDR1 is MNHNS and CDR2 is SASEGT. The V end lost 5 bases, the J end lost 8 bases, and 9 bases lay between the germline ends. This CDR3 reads CASSSFIGYTF. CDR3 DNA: TGTGCCAGCAGTTCTTTTATCGGCTACACCTTC.

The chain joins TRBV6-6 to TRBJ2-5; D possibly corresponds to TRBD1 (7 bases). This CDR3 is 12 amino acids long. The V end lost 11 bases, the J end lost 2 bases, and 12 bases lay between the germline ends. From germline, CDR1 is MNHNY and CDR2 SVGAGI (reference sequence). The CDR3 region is CAASGGQETQYF. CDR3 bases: TGTGCCGCCTCAGGGGGGCAAGAGACCCAGTACTTC.

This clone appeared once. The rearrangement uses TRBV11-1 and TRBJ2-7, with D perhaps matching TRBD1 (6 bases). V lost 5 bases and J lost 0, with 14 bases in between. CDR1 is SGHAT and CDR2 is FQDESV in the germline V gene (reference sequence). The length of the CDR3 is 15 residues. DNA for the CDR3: TGTGCCAGCAGCGCTACCGACAGGAGCTCCTACGAGCAGTACTTC. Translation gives CASSATDRSSYEQYF.

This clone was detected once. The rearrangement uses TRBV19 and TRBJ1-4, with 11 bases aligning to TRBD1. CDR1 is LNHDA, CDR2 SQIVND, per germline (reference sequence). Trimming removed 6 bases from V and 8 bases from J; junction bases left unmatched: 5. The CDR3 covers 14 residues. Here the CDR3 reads CASRLDRGREKLFF. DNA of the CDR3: TGTGCCAGTAGACTGGACAGGGGGCGAGAAAAACTGTTTTTT.

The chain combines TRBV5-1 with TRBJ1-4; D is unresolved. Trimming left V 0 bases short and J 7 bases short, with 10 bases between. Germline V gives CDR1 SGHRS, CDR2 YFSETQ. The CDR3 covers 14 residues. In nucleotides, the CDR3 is TGCGCCAGCAGCTTGGGCAGAGAGGGTGAAAAACTGTTTTTT. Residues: CASSLGREGEKLFF.

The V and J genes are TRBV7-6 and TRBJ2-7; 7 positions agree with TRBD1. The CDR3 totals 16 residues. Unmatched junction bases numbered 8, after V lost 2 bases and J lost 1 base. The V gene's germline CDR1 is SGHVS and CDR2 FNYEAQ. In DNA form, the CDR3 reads TGTGCCAGCAGCTTAACAGGACAGGCCGCTTCCTACGAGCAGTACTTC. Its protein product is CASSLTGQAASYEQYF.

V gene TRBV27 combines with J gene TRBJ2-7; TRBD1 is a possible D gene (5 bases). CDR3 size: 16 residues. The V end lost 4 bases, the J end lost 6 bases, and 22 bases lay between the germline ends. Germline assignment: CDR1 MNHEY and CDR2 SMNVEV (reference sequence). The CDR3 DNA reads TGTGCCAGCAGTTATCGAGCTGGACAACCCCCGGGCGAGCAGTACTTC. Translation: CASSYRAGQPPGEQYF.